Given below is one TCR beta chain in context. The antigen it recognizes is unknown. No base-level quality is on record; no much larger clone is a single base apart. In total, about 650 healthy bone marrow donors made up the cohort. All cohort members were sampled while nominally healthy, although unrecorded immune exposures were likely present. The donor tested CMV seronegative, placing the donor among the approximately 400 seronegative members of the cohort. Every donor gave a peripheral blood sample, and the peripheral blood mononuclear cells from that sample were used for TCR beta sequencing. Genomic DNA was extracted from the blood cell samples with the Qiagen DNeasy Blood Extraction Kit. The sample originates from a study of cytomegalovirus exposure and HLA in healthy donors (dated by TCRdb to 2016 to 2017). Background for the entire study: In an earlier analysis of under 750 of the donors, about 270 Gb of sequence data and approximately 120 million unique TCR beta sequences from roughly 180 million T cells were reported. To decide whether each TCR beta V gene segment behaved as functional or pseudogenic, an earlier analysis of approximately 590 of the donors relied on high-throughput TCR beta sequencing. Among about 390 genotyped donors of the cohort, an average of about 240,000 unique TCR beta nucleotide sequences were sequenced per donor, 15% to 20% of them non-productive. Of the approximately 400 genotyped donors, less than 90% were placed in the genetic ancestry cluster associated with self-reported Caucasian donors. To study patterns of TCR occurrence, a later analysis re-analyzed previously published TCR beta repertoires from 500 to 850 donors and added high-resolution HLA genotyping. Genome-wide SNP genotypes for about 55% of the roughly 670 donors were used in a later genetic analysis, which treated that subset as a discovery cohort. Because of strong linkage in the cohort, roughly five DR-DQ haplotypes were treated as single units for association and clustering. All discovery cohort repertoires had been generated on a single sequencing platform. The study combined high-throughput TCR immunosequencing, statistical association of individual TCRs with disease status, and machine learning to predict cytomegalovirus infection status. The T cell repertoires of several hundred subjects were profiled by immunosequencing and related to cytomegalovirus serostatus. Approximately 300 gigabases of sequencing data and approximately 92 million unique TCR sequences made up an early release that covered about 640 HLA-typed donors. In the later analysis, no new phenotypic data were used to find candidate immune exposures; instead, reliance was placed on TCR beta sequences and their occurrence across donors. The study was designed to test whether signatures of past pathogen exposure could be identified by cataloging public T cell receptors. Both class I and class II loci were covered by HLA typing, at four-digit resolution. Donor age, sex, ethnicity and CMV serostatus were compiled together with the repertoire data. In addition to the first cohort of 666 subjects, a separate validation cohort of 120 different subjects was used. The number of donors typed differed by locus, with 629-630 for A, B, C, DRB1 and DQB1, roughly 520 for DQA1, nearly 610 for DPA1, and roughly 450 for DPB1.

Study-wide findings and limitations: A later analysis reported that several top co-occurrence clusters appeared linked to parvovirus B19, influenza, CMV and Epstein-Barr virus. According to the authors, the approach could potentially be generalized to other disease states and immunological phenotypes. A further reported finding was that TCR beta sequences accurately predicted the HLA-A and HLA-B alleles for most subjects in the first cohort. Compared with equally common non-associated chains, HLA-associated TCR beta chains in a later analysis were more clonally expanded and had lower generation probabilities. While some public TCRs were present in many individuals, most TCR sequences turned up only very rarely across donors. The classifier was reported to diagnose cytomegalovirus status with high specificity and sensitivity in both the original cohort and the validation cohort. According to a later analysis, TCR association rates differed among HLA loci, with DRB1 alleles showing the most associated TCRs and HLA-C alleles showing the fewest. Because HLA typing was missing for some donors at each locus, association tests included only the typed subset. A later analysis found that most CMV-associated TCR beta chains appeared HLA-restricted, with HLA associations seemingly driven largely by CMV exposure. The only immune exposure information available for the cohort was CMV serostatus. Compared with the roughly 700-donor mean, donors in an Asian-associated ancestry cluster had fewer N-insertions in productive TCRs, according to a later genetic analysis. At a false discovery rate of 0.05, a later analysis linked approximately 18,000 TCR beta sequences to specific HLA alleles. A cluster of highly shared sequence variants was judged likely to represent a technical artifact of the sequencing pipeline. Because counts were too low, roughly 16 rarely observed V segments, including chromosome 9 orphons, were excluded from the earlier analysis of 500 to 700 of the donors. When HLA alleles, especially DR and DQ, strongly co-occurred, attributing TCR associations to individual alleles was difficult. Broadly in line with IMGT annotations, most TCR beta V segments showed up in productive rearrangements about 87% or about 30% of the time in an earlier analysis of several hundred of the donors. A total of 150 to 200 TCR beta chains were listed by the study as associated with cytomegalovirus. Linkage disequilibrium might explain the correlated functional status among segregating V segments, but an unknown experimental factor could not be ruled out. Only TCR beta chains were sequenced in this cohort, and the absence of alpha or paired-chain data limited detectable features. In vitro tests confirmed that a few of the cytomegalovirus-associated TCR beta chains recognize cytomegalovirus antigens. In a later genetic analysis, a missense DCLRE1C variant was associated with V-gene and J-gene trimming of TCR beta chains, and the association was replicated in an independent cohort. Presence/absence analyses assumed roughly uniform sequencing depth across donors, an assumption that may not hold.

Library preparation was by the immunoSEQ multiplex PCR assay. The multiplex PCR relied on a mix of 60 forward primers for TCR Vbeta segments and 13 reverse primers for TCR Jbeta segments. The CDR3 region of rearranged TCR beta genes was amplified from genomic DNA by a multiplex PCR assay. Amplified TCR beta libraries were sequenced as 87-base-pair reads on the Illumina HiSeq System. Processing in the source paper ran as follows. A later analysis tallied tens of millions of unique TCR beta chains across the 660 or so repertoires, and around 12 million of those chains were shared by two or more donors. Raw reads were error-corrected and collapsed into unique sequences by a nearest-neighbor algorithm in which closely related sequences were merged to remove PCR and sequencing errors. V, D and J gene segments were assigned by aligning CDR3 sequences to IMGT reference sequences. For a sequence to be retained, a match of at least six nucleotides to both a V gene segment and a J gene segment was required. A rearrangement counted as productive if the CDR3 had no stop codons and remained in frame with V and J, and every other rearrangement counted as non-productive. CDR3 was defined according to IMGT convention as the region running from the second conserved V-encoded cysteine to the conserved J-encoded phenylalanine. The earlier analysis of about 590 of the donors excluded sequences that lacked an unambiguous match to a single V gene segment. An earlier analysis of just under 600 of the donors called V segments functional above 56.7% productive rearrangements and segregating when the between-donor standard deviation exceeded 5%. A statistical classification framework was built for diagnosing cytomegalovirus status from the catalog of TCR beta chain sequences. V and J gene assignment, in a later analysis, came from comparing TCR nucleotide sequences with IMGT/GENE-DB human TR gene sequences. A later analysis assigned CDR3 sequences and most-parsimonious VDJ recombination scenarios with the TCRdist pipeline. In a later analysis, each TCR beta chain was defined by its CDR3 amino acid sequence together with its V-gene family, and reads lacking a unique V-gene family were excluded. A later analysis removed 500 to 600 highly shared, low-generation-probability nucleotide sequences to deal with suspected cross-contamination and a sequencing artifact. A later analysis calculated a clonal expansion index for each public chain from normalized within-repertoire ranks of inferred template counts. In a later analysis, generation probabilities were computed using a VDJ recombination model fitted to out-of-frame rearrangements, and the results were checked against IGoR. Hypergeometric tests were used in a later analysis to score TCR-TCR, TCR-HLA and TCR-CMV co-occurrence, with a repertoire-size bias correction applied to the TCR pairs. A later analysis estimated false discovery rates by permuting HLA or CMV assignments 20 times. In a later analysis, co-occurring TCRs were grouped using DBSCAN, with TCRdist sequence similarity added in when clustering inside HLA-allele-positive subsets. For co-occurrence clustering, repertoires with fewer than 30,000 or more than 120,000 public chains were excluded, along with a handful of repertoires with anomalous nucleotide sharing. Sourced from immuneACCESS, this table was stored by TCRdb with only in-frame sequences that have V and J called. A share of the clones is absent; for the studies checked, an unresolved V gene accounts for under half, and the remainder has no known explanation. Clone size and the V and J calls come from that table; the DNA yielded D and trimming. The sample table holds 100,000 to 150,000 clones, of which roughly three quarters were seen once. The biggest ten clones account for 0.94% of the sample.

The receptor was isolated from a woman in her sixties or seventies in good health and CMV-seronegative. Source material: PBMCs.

CDR3 sequence: CASSPGPNEKLFF. The DNA sequence is as follows: TGCGCCAGCAGCCCTGGCCCGAATGAAAAACTGTTTTTT. The chain couples TRBV5-1 to TRBJ1-4; the D gene cannot be resolved reliably. V loses 4 bases of germline sequence and J loses 5 bases, and the interval between the two ends is 9 bases. In the germline V gene, CDR1 corresponds to SGHRS and CDR2 to YFSETQ. From cysteine to phenylalanine, the CDR3 is 13 amino acids long. The only DNA kept is the CDR3, 39 bases in frame from the first base.